These 2 T cell receptor beta chains were all obtained from the same sample, sequenced in a study of early T cells in non-severe SARS-CoV-2 infection. TCRdb reprocessed the 5' RACE reads with MiXCR, giving one entry per CDR3 protein. Found here are approximately 50,000 distinct CDR3 sequences, 7.5% to 10% of them singletons; the top ten hold under 15%. What was sequenced was whole blood. The receptors shown here come from an adult who was a healthcare worker with PCR-confirmed SARS-CoV-2 infection or an uninfected control (not recorded which).

This clonotype rates as medium-sized. The rearrangement links TRBV20-1 to TRBJ2-5; D might be TRBD1 (5 bases). Trimming left V 4 bases short and J 1 base short, with 10 bases between. The CDR3 runs 13 residues. Germline V gene data show CDR1 as DFQATT and CDR2 as SNEGSKA (reference sequence). This CDR3 reads CSAIDSFQETQYF. CDR3 bases: TGCAGTGCTATTGACAGTTTCCAAGAGACCCAGTACTTC.

This clonotype was recorded a few times. This chain uses TRBV20-1 with TRBJ2-1; either TRBD1 or TRBD2 may fit D (5 bases each). CDR1 is DFQATT and CDR2 is SNEGSKA in the germline V gene (reference sequence). The CDR3 is 16 residues long. Trimming cost V 2 bases and J 2 bases, with 16 bases left between them. CDR3 coding DNA: TGCAGTGCTAGACCCGATCCGCAGGGACCCTACAATGAGCAGTTCTTC. It encodes CSARPDPQGPYNEQFF.